Reported below is one T cell receptor (beta chain). Its target is unknown. Sequencing templates came from extracted RNA that was reverse transcribed into cDNA. The assay was immunoSEQ multiplex PCR, and TCRdb's table has in-frame clones only and misses some. This table has 35,000 to 45,000 clones, roughly 92% appearing once. As to treatment: oral pan-JAK inhibitor, 5-10 mg twice daily. Trimming removed 4 bases at V and 3 bases at J, with 9 bases between. The CDR3 has 13 residues. The germline V gene has CDR1 SGHTA and CDR2 FQGNSA. This sample is part of a study of CD8+ T cells in alopecia areata. As for the study in general: Tofacitinib therapy took 6 to 18 months; 6 months off drug came after. The SALT score measured affected scalp surface percentage in treated patients. Study-level points and caveats: Tofacitinib yielded significantly lower scalp clonality and fewer expanded CD8+ clones among the top 100.

The sequences come from CD8+ T cells sorted from blood, collected at week 24, from a patient treated with tofacitinib. This sequence was found in a human donor with alopecia areata. V usage is TRBV7-2 and J usage is TRBJ2-5, with D uncertain. CDR3 amino acids: CASSSYQEETQYF. The CDR3 DNA reads TGTGCCAGCAGCTCTTATCAGGAAGAGACCCAGTACTTC.